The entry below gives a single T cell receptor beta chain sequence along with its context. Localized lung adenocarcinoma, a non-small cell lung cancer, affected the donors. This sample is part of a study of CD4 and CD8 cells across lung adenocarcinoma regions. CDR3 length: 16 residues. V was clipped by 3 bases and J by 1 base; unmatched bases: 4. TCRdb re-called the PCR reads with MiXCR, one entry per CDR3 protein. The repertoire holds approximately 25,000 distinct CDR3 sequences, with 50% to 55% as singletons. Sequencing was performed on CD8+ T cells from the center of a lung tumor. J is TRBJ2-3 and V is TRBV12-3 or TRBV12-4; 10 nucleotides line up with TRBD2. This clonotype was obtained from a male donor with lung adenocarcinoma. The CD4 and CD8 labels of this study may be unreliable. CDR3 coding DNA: TGTGCCAGCAGTTTCAGCGGGGGGGGGGGCACAGATACGCAGTATTTT. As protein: CASSFSGGGGTDTQYF.